Below, 19 T cell receptor beta chains from the same sample are listed, as sequenced in a study of blood T cell repertoires in COVID-19. Only in-frame clones appear in the TCRdb table, and some are missing; sequencing was by immunoSEQ multiplex PCR. The sample lists approximately 99,000 clones, about 90% occurring once. What was sequenced was peripheral blood. The receptors shown here come from a human donor in a cohort sampled during active COVID-19.

The chain links TRBV10-3 to TRBJ1-1, with D possibly being TRBD1 (6 bases). The V gene lost 7 bases and the J gene lost 3 bases, with 12 bases spanning the gap. This CDR3 contains 13 residues. Germline V gene sequence: CDR1 ENHRY, CDR2 SYGVKD. DNA of the CDR3: TGTGCCATCAACAGGGATACCGACACTGAAGCTTTCTTT. It specifies CAINRDTDTEAFF.

The V call is TRBV4-1, the J call TRBJ2-3; the D is unclear. This CDR3 spans 13 amino acids. Germline CDR1 and CDR2: MGHRA and YSYEKL. V was clipped by 0 bases and J by 7 bases, with 8 bases between them. Here the CDR3 reads CASSQEINYTQYF. The CDR3 region has the DNA TGCGCCAGCAGCCAAGAGATAAACTATACGCAGTATTTT.

The CDR3 nucleotides read TGTGCCAGCAGTTTATCTACGGGACAGGCAACCACCTACGAGCAGTACTTC. Translating it yields CASSLSTGQATTYEQYF. The genes are TRBV27 and TRBJ2-7; TRBD1 aligns across 8 bases. Per the germline V gene, CDR1 is MNHEY and CDR2 is SMNVEV (reference sequence). The V and J ends lost 0 bases and 2 bases, in that order; junction bases with no gene match: 9. This CDR3 comprises 17 residues.

The CDR3 DNA is TGTGCTAGTGGTTTGTACAGGGTCACTGAAGCTTTCTTT. It yields the protein CASGLYRVTEAFF. The chain employs TRBV12-5 and TRBJ1-1; perhaps TRBD1 as D (6 bases). Deletions cut 2 bases from V and 4 bases from J, with 8 bases between. Germline V gene sequence: CDR1 LGHNT, CDR2 FRNRAP. The CDR3 spans 13 residues.

The rearrangement links TRBV7-9 to TRBJ2-3, with D tentatively TRBD2 (6 bases). The V end lost 1 base, the J end lost 3 bases, and 20 bases lay between the germline ends. The germline gives CDR1 SEHNR, CDR2 FQNEAQ (reference sequence). This CDR3 region has 18 residues. CDR3 DNA sequence: TGTGCCAGCAGCTTAGTGGCTTGGACTACCAAGCCTACAGATACGCAGTATTTT. This encodes CASSLVAWTTKPTDTQYF.

The CDR3 here is CASGTSAYEQYF. The CDR3 DNA is TGTGCCAGCGGGACTAGCGCCTACGAGCAGTACTTC. The chain links TRBV11-1 to TRBJ2-7; 10 nucleotides line up with TRBD2. V gave up 8 bases and J gave up 2 bases; unmatched junction bases: 0. The CDR3 has 12 residues. The germline CDR1 and CDR2 sequences are SGHAT and FQDESV (reference sequence). Variable domain in full (rest from reference TRBV11-1 and TRBJ2-7): EAEVAQSPRYKITEKSQAVAFWCDPISGHATLYWYRQILGQGPELLVQFQDESVVDDSQLPKDRFSAERLKGVDSTLKIQPAELGDSAMYLCASGTSAYEQYFGPGTRLTVT.

This clone was seen only once. This chain uses TRBV12-3 or TRBV12-4 with TRBJ1-6; a weak D match, TRBD1 (6 bases). With 2 bases removed from V and 15 bases from J, the gap between germline ends came to 11 bases. This CDR3 contains 12 residues. For the CDR3, the DNA is TGTGCCAGCAGTTTACCGGGCAGGGGCCTCCACTTT. Amino acid sequence: CASSLPGRGLHF.

This chain uses TRBV19 with TRBJ2-1; no clear D. Between the trimmed V and J ends, which lost 7 bases and 7 bases, there was a span of 11 bases. The germline gives CDR1 LNHDA, CDR2 SQIVND (reference sequence). CDR3 length equals 12 residues. DNA for the CDR3: TGTGCCAGTATCGGGTCCGGGAATGAGCAGTTCTTC. Protein sequence: CASIGSGNEQFF.

V gene TRBV7-9 combines with J gene TRBJ1-4; weak D call: TRBD1 (6 bases). The germline CDR1 and CDR2 sequences are SEHNR and FQNEAQ (reference sequence). The V end lost 1 base, the J end lost 5 bases, and 11 bases lay between the germline ends. There are 15 residues in the CDR3. The chain's CDR3 is CASSLVAGGNEKLFF. The CDR3 bases are TGTGCCAGCAGCTTAGTGGCGGGGGGCAATGAAAAACTGTTTTTT.

The rearrangement uses TRBV7-9 and TRBJ1-1; TRBD1 aligns across 8 bases. CDR1 and CDR2 (germline): SEHNR, FQNEAQ (reference sequence). The CDR3 totals 14 residues. The trim removed 4 bases at V and 1 base at J, leaving 2 bases unmatched. CDR3 loop: CASSWTGKNTEAFF. CDR3 nucleotide sequence: TGTGCCAGCAGCTGGACAGGGAAGAACACTGAAGCTTTCTTT.

In its sample, this clone was seen once. This chain connects TRBV10-3 to TRBJ2-3; 8 nucleotides match TRBD2. After removal of 6 bases from V and 6 bases from J, the junction contained 5 bases not matched to a gene. From germline, CDR1 is ENHRY and CDR2 SYGVKD. The CDR3 is 13 amino acids. This CDR3 is CAIRPPGGDTQYF. The CDR3 nucleotides are TGTGCCATCAGGCCCCCGGGGGGGGATACGCAGTATTTT.

The chain employs TRBV29-1 and TRBJ2-3, with 8 bases identical to TRBD2. Germline assignment: CDR1 SQVTM and CDR2 ANQGSEA. V was clipped by 7 bases and J by 10 bases; unmatched bases: 10. CDR3 length: 12 residues. Here the CDR3 reads CSEGSSGSAQYF. The CDR3, as DNA: TGCAGCGAGGGGTCGAGCGGGAGTGCGCAGTATTTT.

This chain joins TRBV5-4 and TRBJ2-7, with TRBD1 matching 7 bases. The CDR3 is 12 residues long. CDR1 and CDR2 (germline): SGHNT, YYREEE (reference sequence). The V segment lost 4 bases and the J segment 5 bases; nucleotides outside the gene matches: 3. In DNA form, the CDR3 reads TGTGCCAGCAGCAGGACAGGAGACGAGCAGTACTTC. Protein product: CASSRTGDEQYF.

This CDR3 is CASSPLPGGTYGYTF. CDR3 DNA sequence: TGCGCCAGCAGCCCCCTTCCGGGAGGAACCTATGGCTACACCTTC. The V gene is TRBV5-1, the J gene TRBJ1-2; D is unclear. Germline V gives CDR1 SGHRS, CDR2 YFSETQ. The CDR3 runs to 15 residues. The V end lost 4 bases, the J end lost 4 bases, and 17 bases lay between the germline ends.

The chain recombines TRBV28 with TRBJ1-3; D is possibly TRBD1 (6 bases). The V gene lost 6 bases and the J gene lost 0 bases, with 18 bases spanning the gap. The CDR3 is made up of 17 amino acids. Germline loops: CDR1 MDHEN, CDR2 SYDVKM. CDR3 nucleotides: TGTGCCAGCAGCGAATATGACAGGTCCCGCTCTGGAAACACCATATATTTT. Translating it yields CASSEYDRSRSGNTIYF.

The chain uses TRBV20-1 and TRBJ2-7; TRBD2 agrees at 10 bases. The CDR3 loop spans 17 amino acids. Germline V CDR1 and CDR2: DFQATT, SNEGSKA (reference sequence). The ends lost 3 bases at V and 0 bases at J; junction bases unmatched: 11. CDR3 DNA sequence: TGCAGTGCTAGTAACCCAGCGGGAGGGACAAGCTCCTACGAGCAGTACTTC. This sequence encodes CSASNPAGGTSSYEQYF.

The gene calls are TRBV13 and TRBJ2-7; TRBD2 aligns across 11 bases. The length of the CDR3 is 15 residues. Germline-derived CDR1 and CDR2 are PRHDT and FYEKMQ (reference sequence). J lost 4 bases, V lost 7 bases, and 9 bases had no gene match. In DNA form, the CDR3 reads TGTGCCAGCACCTTCCGGGGACTAGCGGATTACGAGCAGTACTTC. Translating it yields CASTFRGLADYEQYF.

As concerns this clone: A junction end diverges from the germline sequence, so it may reflect a read error. The chain recombines TRBV7-3 with TRBJ2-7, with D perhaps matching TRBD2 (5 bases). Germline CDR1 and CDR2: SGHTA and FQGTGA. The CDR3 consists of 14 residues. The CDR3 sequence is CASSLGSSSHEQYF. CDR3 sequence (DNA): TGTGCCAGCAGCTTAGGGAGTTCCTCCCACGAGCAGTACTTC. Combining the CDR3 with reference TRBV7-3 and TRBJ2-7 gives the whole variable domain GAGVSQTPSNKVTEKGKYVELRCDPISGHTALYWYRQSLGQGPEFLIYFQGTGAADDSGLPNDRFFAVRPEGSVSTLKIQRTERGDSAVYLCASSLGSSSHEQYFGPGTRLTVT.

This rearrangement joins TRBV5-4 to TRBJ2-2, with 9 nucleotides matching TRBD2. This CDR3 is built from 17 residues. Unmatched junction bases numbered 11, after V lost 4 bases and J lost 4 bases. Germline V gene data show CDR1 as SGHNT and CDR2 as YYREEE (reference sequence). CDR3 region: CASSALGGGGGTGELFF. The CDR3 coding sequence is TGTGCCAGCAGCGCGTTGGGTGGCGGGGGGGGCACCGGGGAGCTGTTTTTT. The full variable domain, rest sourced from reference TRBV5-4 and TRBJ2-2, is ETGVTQSPTHLIKTRGQQVTLRCSSQSGHNTVSWYQQALGQGPQFIFQYYREEENGRGNFPPRFSGLQFPNYSSELNVNALELDDSALYLCASSALGGGGGTGELFFGEGSRLTVL.